The 28 T cell receptor beta chains below were found in one sample sequenced in a study of graft-versus-host responses after intestinal transplantation. Their specific antigens are unknown. The repertoire was sequenced with immunoSEQ multiplex PCR; TCRdb's copy has only in-frame clones and lacks some. The data contain tens of thousands of clones, around 95% of them singletons. The sequencing used unstimulated CD8+ T cells sorted from spleen or lymph node cells, collected before transplant. These receptors were collected from a human donor who was the organ donor for an intestinal transplant.

The chain recombines TRBV5-1 with TRBJ1-3; 10 positions match TRBD1. Germline loops: CDR1 SGHRS, CDR2 YFSETQ. The V and J ends lost 4 bases and 8 bases, in that order; junction bases with no gene match: 15. This CDR3 region has 17 residues. The CDR3 is CASSAGQGLHFLDTIYF. The CDR3 nucleotides are TGCGCCAGCAGCGCGGGACAGGGGCTTCACTTCCTAGACACCATATATTTT.

The V and J genes are TRBV27 and TRBJ1-4, with D possibly being TRBD1 (6 bases). The CDR3 covers 14 residues. V lost 3 bases and J lost 8, with 13 bases in between. Germline V gene data show CDR1 as MNHEY and CDR2 as SMNVEV (reference sequence). The CDR3 region is CASSLGGAREKLFF. The CDR3 nucleotides read TGTGCCAGCAGTTTGGGGGGCGCTAGGGAAAAACTGTTTTTT. Full variable domain (remainder filled in from reference TRBV27 and TRBJ1-4): EAQVTQNPRYLITVTGKKLTVTCSQNMNHEYMSWYRQDPGLGLRQIYYSMNVEVTDKGDVPEGYKVSRKEKRNFPLILESPSPNQTSLYFCASSLGGAREKLFFGSGTQLSVL.

This rearrangement joins TRBV27 to TRBJ1-1; D is unresolved. CDR1 is MNHEY and CDR2 is SMNVEV in the germline V gene (reference sequence). V gave up 0 bases and J gave up 0 bases, with 5 bases separating them. This CDR3 spans 14 amino acids. The CDR3 loop is CASSLSSMNTEAFF. The CDR3 DNA reads TGTGCCAGCAGTTTATCTTCCATGAACACTGAAGCTTTCTTT.

The chain has TRBV6-1 and TRBJ1-1; D is perhaps TRBD1 (5 bases). Germline CDR1 reads MNHNS; CDR2 reads SASEGT. V was cut by 2 bases and J by 3 bases, with 13 bases left in between. The length of the CDR3 is 15 residues. The CDR3, as DNA: TGTGCCAGCAGTGAACCAGTTCAGGGTCACACTGAAGCTTTCTTT. It codes for CASSEPVQGHTEAFF.

The gene calls are TRBV7-6 and TRBJ1-1; tentatively, D is TRBD1 (5 bases). Germline V CDR1 and CDR2: SGHVS, FNYEAQ. CDR3 length: 16 amino acids. Trimming pared 8 bases from V and 0 bases from J, leaving 19 bases between. DNA of the CDR3: TGTGCCAGCGGAGACAGTTTAAGGTCAATGAACACTGAAGCTTTCTTT. Translated, it gives CASGDSLRSMNTEAFF.

In this sample, this clone turned up a few times. The genes are TRBV11-3 and TRBJ2-5; 8 bases map to TRBD2. The CDR3 sequence is 16 residues long. V dropped 5 bases and J dropped 0; count of bases not matched to a gene: 8. Germline V lookup: CDR1 SGHNT, CDR2 YENEEA. CDR3 nucleotides: TGTGCCAGCAGCCCCTTTGGTAGCGGGGACCAAGAGACCCAGTACTTC. The encoded protein is CASSPFGSGDQETQYF.

The chain couples TRBV27 to TRBJ2-1; TRBD1 matches 9 bases. The V gene's germline CDR1 is MNHEY and CDR2 SMNVEV (reference sequence). This CDR3 is 19 amino acids long. With V trimmed by 5 bases and J by 2 bases, 16 bases remained unmatched. The CDR3 DNA reads as TGTGCCAGCAGTCCCATCCGGACAGGGGCCTATAACGCCTACAATGAGCAGTTCTTC. Residues: CASSPIRTGAYNAYNEQFF.

This clone was seen once. The V and J genes are TRBV5-1 and TRBJ1-4; D unresolved. The CDR3 totals 11 residues. The V and J ends lost 4 bases and 11 bases respectively, with 9 bases between them. Germline V lookup: CDR1 SGHRS, CDR2 YFSETQ. The chain's CDR3 is CASSTGGKLFF. CDR3 bases: TGCGCCAGCAGCACGGGAGGGAAACTGTTTTTT.

J is TRBJ1-2 and V is TRBV7-9; a possible D gene is TRBD1 (5 bases). Trimming pared 0 bases from V and 4 bases from J, leaving 12 bases between. CDR3 length equals 15 residues. Per the germline V gene, CDR1 is SEHNR and CDR2 is FQNEAQ (reference sequence). The CDR3 spells CASSLAPETVYGYTF. CDR3 DNA: TGTGCCAGCAGCTTAGCCCCCGAGACAGTCTATGGCTACACCTTC. Looking up the rest from reference TRBV7-9 and TRBJ1-2 gives the full variable domain: DTGVSQNPRHKITKRGQNVTFRCDPISEHNRLYWYRQTLGQGPEFLTYFQNEAQLEKSRLLSDRFSAERPKGSFSTLEIQRTEQGDSAMYLCASSLAPETVYGYTFGSGTRLTVV.

This clone showed up just once. The chain links TRBV30 to TRBJ2-7; 10 bases are shared with TRBD2. This CDR3 contains 14 residues. Germline V lookup: CDR1 GTSNPN, CDR2 SVGIG (reference sequence). Unmatched junction bases numbered 4, after V lost 4 bases and J lost 1 base. CDR3 coding DNA: TGTGCCTGGATCCCGACTAGCGGGTCCTACGAGCAGTACTTC. Its translation is CAWIPTSGSYEQYF.

The genes are TRBV29-1 and TRBJ2-7, with TRBD1 matching over 7 bases. The CDR3 covers 14 residues. CDR1 SQVTM and CDR2 ANQGSEA come from the germline V gene. V shed 4 bases and J 0 bases; nucleotides not matched to a gene: 6. Written as DNA, the CDR3 is TGCAGCGTTGTCGGCCAGGGGGTCTCCTACGAGCAGTACTTC. Amino acid sequence: CSVVGQGVSYEQYF.

CDR3 residues: CASSLDYTDTQYF. Here the CDR3 DNA reads TGTGCCAGCAGTTTAGACTACACAGATACGCAGTATTTT. The V gene is TRBV27, the J gene TRBJ2-3, with D possibly TRBD2 on 5 matching bases. Germline V gene lookup returns CDR1 MNHEY and CDR2 SMNVEV (reference sequence). The CDR3 loop spans 13 amino acids. Trimming shortened V by 2 bases and J by 2 bases, and 5 bases separated the two germline ends.

The chain links TRBV6-1 to TRBJ1-1; 12 bases are a match to TRBD1. This CDR3 is built from 15 residues. Trimming at V came to 1 base and at J to 6 bases, leaving 3 bases not matched to a gene. The germline CDR1 and CDR2 sequences are MNHNS and SASEGT. CDR3 protein: CASSEEGQGAAEAFF. CDR3 bases: TGTGCCAGCAGTGAAGAGGGACAGGGGGCGGCTGAAGCTTTCTTT.

This clone was observed once. The chain uses TRBV27 and TRBJ2-1; 10 bases line up with TRBD1. This CDR3 spans 14 amino acids. The germline V gene has CDR1 MNHEY and CDR2 SMNVEV (reference sequence). V was pared by 3 bases and J by 5 bases, with 1 base of the junction left unmatched. The CDR3 bases are TGTGCCAGCAGTTTGGGGACAGGGGACAATGAGCAGTTCTTC. Encoded protein: CASSLGTGDNEQFF.

This clone appeared once. V and J are TRBV7-9 and TRBJ2-7; 9 bases line up with TRBD2. The CDR3 contains 15 residues. Trimming cost V 3 bases and J 3 bases; bases outside gene matches: 6. CDR1 is SEHNR, CDR2 FQNEAQ, per germline (reference sequence). CDR3 sequence (DNA): TGTGCCAGCAGCTTTGCGGGGGGGAAATACTACGAGCAGTACTTC. This sequence encodes CASSFAGGKYYEQYF.

CDR3 sequence (DNA): TGTGCCAGCAGTTTAAGGGGCCTAAACACTGAAGCTTTCTTT. It yields the protein CASSLRGLNTEAFF. The chain recombines TRBV28 with TRBJ1-1, with a possible D match to TRBD1 (5 bases). There are 14 residues in the CDR3. Germline V gives CDR1 MDHEN, CDR2 SYDVKM. Trimming cost V 2 bases and J 2 bases, with 9 bases left between them.

The chain carries TRBV7-9 and TRBJ2-1; D remains unclear. Germline V CDR1 and CDR2: SEHNR, FQNEAQ (reference sequence). V lost 4 bases to trimming and J lost 9 bases, with 16 bases between them. The CDR3 runs to 14 residues. CDR3 DNA: TGTGCCAGCAGCTCGGAGCGAAAGGGCGCTGAGCAGTTCTTC. It is translated as CASSSERKGAEQFF.

V is TRBV4-1 and J is TRBJ1-2; D gene unclear. The CDR3 is made up of 14 amino acids. Germline V gene sequence: CDR1 MGHRA, CDR2 YSYEKL. The germline V and J ends were trimmed by 0 bases and 0 bases, with 5 bases remaining between them. CDR3 region: CASSQDYSNYGYTF. The DNA of the CDR3 is TGCGCCAGCAGCCAAGACTACTCTAACTATGGCTACACCTTC.

V gene TRBV4-3 combines with J gene TRBJ1-2; TRBD1 might be the D (6 bases). Trimming pared 0 bases from V and 5 bases from J, leaving 16 bases between. The CDR3 has 16 residues. CDR1 is LGHNA and CDR2 is YSLEER in the germline V gene. CDR3 protein: CASSQDRPGGGYGYTF. DNA for the CDR3: TGCGCCAGCAGCCAAGATCGCCCGGGAGGGGGGTATGGCTACACCTTC.

The chain uses TRBV29-1 and TRBJ1-1; D is unclear. CDR3 length: 14 residues. V was trimmed by 2 bases and J by 1 base, leaving 11 bases between them. Per germline, CDR1 SQVTM and CDR2 ANQGSEA. CDR3 coding DNA: TGCAGCGTTGAATTCGGCAGGAGGAACACTGAAGCTTTCTTT. As protein: CSVEFGRRNTEAFF.

The chain employs TRBV30 and TRBJ1-2; TRBD1 matches 7 bases. From germline, CDR1 is GTSNPN and CDR2 SVGIG (reference sequence). V was pared by 0 bases and J by 7 bases, with 11 bases of the junction left unmatched. CDR3 length: 15 amino acids. The CDR3, as DNA: TGTGCCTGGAGTGTACTCGAGGGGGCTAAGGGTGGCTACACCTTC. This encodes CAWSVLEGAKGGYTF.

V is TRBV11-3 and J is TRBJ2-7, with 8 bases lining up with TRBD1. Looked up from germline, CDR1 is SGHNT and CDR2 is YENEEA. This CDR3 spans 14 amino acids. The junction had 2 bases not matched to a gene; V was cut back by 2 bases and J by 2 bases. CDR3: CASSLMGQAYEQYF. The CDR3 DNA sequence: TGTGCCAGCAGCTTAATGGGACAGGCCTACGAGCAGTACTTC.

The CDR3 nucleotides are TGTGCCAGCAGTCTCCCGTCGGTAAAGGCAACCTACAATGAGCAGTTCTTC. It yields the protein CASSLPSVKATYNEQFF. V usage is TRBV27 and J usage is TRBJ2-1; D not certain. The CDR3 runs to 17 residues. Germline CDR1 is MNHEY and CDR2 is SMNVEV (reference sequence). Trimming stripped 5 bases from V and 2 bases from J, with 19 bases between.

The chain joins TRBV13 to TRBJ2-7; TRBD1 might be the D (7 bases). Deletions cut 5 bases from V and 3 bases from J, with 14 bases between. The length of the CDR3 is 14 residues. Germline CDR1 PRHDT, CDR2 FYEKMQ (reference sequence). CDR3 sequence reads: CASSAGGQSYEQYF. The CDR3 nucleotides are TGTGCCAGCAGCGCCGGGGGACAGAGCTACGAGCAGTACTTC.

The chain combines TRBV28 with TRBJ1-2; D remains ambiguous. The germline V gene has CDR1 MDHEN and CDR2 SYDVKM. This CDR3 spans 15 amino acids. V lost 3 bases and J 0 bases, leaving 11 bases between the germline ends. The CDR3 region is CASSFWGDTNYGYTF. CDR3 in DNA: TGTGCCAGCAGTTTCTGGGGAGATACTAACTATGGCTACACCTTC.

A single count supports this clone. The genes are TRBV20-1 and TRBJ2-1; D may be TRBD2 (6 bases). Trimming took off 6 bases at V and 9 bases at J, with 9 bases between the two ends. Germline V gene sequence: CDR1 DFQATT, CDR2 SNEGSKA (reference sequence). The CDR3 loop spans 10 amino acids. This chain's CDR3 is CSAEEGEQFF. The CDR3 DNA sequence: TGCAGTGCCGAGGAGGGTGAGCAGTTCTTC.

This sequence joins TRBV27 and TRBJ1-1, with D possibly TRBD1 on 5 matching bases. The CDR3 runs to 12 residues. Germline lookup yields CDR1 MNHEY and CDR2 SMNVEV (reference sequence). V was clipped by 6 bases and J by 4 bases, with 9 bases between them. CDR3 loop: CASRGDSTEAFF. The CDR3 DNA sequence: TGTGCCAGCAGGGGCGACAGCACTGAAGCTTTCTTT.

This rearrangement joins TRBV5-4 to TRBJ2-3; the D is unclear. The germline CDR1 and CDR2 sequences are SGHNT and YYREEE (reference sequence). The CDR3 has 13 residues. The ends were cut back, 0 bases at V and 4 bases at J, with 6 bases in the middle. CDR3 region: CASSLAMADTQYF. CDR3 DNA: TGTGCCAGCAGCTTGGCTATGGCAGATACGCAGTATTTT.